This T cell receptor (beta chain) originates from a study of T cells in Graves' hyperthyroidism and ophthalmopathy. Diagnoses rested on clinical symptoms, serum thyroxine and TRAb, thyroid ultrasound and orbital computed tomography. TCR beta CDR3 sequences were amplified from RNA transcripts. HTBI primers drove first-round RT-PCR of the TCR CDR3. One entry per CDR3 protein, called by TCRdb with MiXCR from the multiplex PCR reads. The sample has about 520,000 distinct CDR3 sequences; around 22% are singletons. Trimming removed 3 bases from V and 0 bases from J, with 8 bases in between. Germline CDR1 and CDR2: GTSNPN and SVGIG (reference sequence). This CDR3 has 13 amino acids.

The sequenced material came from blood. The chain combines TRBV30 with TRBJ1-1; D is undetermined. The sequence was obtained from a woman between 25 and 40 years old with Graves' ophthalmopathy. The CDR3 sequence: CAWSAHLNTEAFF. The CDR3, as DNA: TGTGCCTGGAGCGCCCACTTGAACACTGAAGCTTTCTTT.